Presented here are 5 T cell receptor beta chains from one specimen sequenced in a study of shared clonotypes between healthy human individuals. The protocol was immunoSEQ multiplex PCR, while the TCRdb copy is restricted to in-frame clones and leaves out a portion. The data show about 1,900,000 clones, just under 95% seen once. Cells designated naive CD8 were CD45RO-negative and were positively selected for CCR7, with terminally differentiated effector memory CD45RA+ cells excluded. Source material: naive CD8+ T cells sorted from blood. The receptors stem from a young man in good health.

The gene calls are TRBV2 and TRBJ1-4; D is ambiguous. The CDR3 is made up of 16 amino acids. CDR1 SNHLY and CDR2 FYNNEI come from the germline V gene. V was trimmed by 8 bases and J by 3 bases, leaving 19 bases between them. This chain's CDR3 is CASVRSVETANEKLFF. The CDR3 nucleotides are TGTGCCAGCGTGAGGTCAGTCGAGACGGCTAATGAAAAACTGTTTTTT.

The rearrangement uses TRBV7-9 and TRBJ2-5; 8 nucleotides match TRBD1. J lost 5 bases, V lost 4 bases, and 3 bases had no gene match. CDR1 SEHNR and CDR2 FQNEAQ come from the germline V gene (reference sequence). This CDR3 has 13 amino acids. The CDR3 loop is CASSWTGWETQYF. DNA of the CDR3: TGTGCCAGCAGCTGGACAGGGTGGGAGACCCAGTACTTC.

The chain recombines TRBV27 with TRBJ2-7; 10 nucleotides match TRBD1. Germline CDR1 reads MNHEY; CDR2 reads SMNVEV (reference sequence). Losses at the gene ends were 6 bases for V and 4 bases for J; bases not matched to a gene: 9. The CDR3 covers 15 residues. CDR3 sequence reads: CASSPGTGVFYEQYF. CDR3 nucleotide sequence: TGTGCCAGCAGCCCTGGGACAGGGGTCTTTTACGAGCAGTACTTC.

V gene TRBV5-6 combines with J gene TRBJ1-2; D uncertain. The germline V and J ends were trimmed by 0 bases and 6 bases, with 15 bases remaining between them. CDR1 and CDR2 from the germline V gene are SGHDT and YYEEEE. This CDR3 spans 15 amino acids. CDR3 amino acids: CASSLEFGQVDGYTF. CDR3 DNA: TGTGCCAGCAGCTTGGAGTTTGGGCAGGTGGATGGCTACACCTTC. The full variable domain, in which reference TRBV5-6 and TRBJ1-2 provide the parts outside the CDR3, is DAGVTQSPTHLIKTRGQQVTLRCSPKSGHDTVSWYQQALGQGPQFIFQYYEEEERQRGNFPDRFSGHQFPNYSSELNVNALLLGDSALYLCASSLEFGQVDGYTFGSGTRLTVV.

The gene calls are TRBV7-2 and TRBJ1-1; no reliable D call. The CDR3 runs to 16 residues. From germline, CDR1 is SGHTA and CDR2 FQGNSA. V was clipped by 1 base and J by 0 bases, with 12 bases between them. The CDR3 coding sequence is TGTGCCAGCAGCTTAGATCGTACAGTCATGAACACTGAAGCTTTCTTT. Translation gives CASSLDRTVMNTEAFF. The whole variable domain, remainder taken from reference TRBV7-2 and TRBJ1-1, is GAGVSQSPSNKVTEKGKDVELRCDPISGHTALYWYRQSLGQGLEFLIYFQGNSAPDKSGLPSDRFSAERTGGSVSTLTIQRTQQEDSAVYLCASSLDRTVMNTEAFFGQGTRLTVV.